These 3 T cell receptor beta chains were sequenced from one sample in a study of cytomegalovirus exposure and HLA in healthy donors. Amplification used 60 Vbeta primers and 13 Jbeta primers. Measured with immunoSEQ multiplex PCR; TCRdb has only the in-frame clones, and not every one. The sample gives approximately 110,000 clones, 15% to 17% of which show up once; 1.9% is in the top ten. The sample taken for sequencing was PBMCs. The receptors here all came from a woman between 18 and 30 years old in good health and CMV-seronegative.

The DNA for the CDR3 is TGTGCCAGCAGCCCTAGACAGGGGGCGGAGACCCAGTACTTC. Protein sequence: CASSPRQGAETQYF. The chain employs TRBV4-2 and TRBJ2-5; TRBD1 aligns across 10 bases. After removal of 4 bases from V and 5 bases from J, the junction contained 4 bases not matched to a gene. The CDR3 runs 14 residues. Germline CDR1 LGHNA, CDR2 YNFKEQ.

This sequence joins TRBV18 and TRBJ1-3, with TRBD1 matching over 8 bases. CDR1 and CDR2 from the germline V gene are KGHSH and LQKENI. CDR3 size: 16 residues. V shed 6 bases, J shed 0 bases, and the junction held 7 bases outside the gene matches. CDR3 region: CASSRTGPLSGNTIYF. The CDR3 region has the DNA TGTGCCAGCTCCCGGACAGGGCCACTCTCTGGAAACACCATATATTTT.

The chain combines TRBV7-3 with TRBJ2-5; 7 bases map to TRBD1. V dropped 3 bases and J dropped 4; count of bases not matched to a gene: 11. Germline CDR1 and CDR2: SGHTA and FQGTGA. The CDR3 sequence is 16 residues long. The CDR3 sequence is CASSLPRQGRSETQYF. The CDR3 nucleotides are TGTGCCAGCAGCTTGCCCAGACAGGGACGGTCAGAGACCCAGTACTTC.